Each of the 9 T cell receptor beta chains below was sequenced from the same sample in a study of T cells in Graves' hyperthyroidism and ophthalmopathy. The TCR beta CDR3 regions underwent amplification using RNA transcripts as the source. The TCR CDR3 was amplified in a first-round RT-PCR using the HTBI primer set. In TCRdb, the multiplex PCR reads were re-called with MiXCR into one record per CDR3 protein. The table includes 50,000 to 55,000 distinct CDR3 sequences, roughly 50% detected once. Sequenced input: blood. All receptors come from a woman aged 50 to 65 with Graves' ophthalmopathy.

On this clonotype itself: A read error is likely, as this CDR3 ends without the conserved phenylalanine or tryptophan. The chain couples TRBV28 to TRBJ2-2, with D possibly TRBD2 on 5 matching bases. The CDR3 length is 14 residues. V was pared by 8 bases and J by 5 bases, with 15 bases between. Germline V gene sequence: CDR1 MDHEN, CDR2 SYDVKM. DNA of the CDR3: TGTGCCAGCGGAACTAGGATTGATACCGGGGAGCTGTTTCTT. It specifies CASGTRIDTGELFL.

This clonotype has ten or more counts. The rearrangement uses TRBV4-1 and TRBJ2-3; 9 bases agree with TRBD2. Germline V CDR1 and CDR2: MGHRA, YSYEKL. CDR3 length: 17 amino acids. V gave up 5 bases and J gave up 3 bases; unmatched junction bases: 12. CDR3 nucleotides: TGCGCCAGCAGCTACAATAGCGGGGGCCCCGATACAGATACGCAGTATTTT. Amino acids: CASSYNSGGPDTDTQYF.

Notes on this clonotype: Here the CDR3 omits its conserved ending phenylalanine or tryptophan, so a read error is the likely source. V and J are TRBV20-1 and TRBJ2-7; D gene unclear. The CDR3 has 16 residues. The germline V gene has CDR1 DFQATT and CDR2 SNEGSKA (reference sequence). V dropped 0 bases and J dropped 7 bases, with 22 bases sitting between them. The DNA of the CDR3 is TGCAGTGCTAGAGATCGGCGGTCCGACTCCTACAATGAGCAGTACTGC. Its translation is CSARDRRSDSYNEQYC.

This clonotype was found many times. This CDR3 is CASSFPAGRGYEQYF. The CDR3 nucleotides are TGTGCCAGCAGCTTTCCGGCAGGCCGAGGCTACGAGCAGTACTTC. The V and J genes are TRBV5-6 and TRBJ2-7; D gene uncertain. The germline V gene has CDR1 SGHDT and CDR2 YYEEEE. This CDR3 contains 15 residues. Trimming stripped 2 bases from V and 3 bases from J, with 15 bases between. Based on the CDR3 plus reference TRBV5-6 and TRBJ2-7, the full variable domain is DAGVTQSPTHLIKTRGQQVTLRCSPKSGHDTVSWYQQALGQGPQFIFQYYEEEERQRGNFPDRFSGHQFPNYSSELNVNALLLGDSALYLCASSFPAGRGYEQYFGPGTRLTVT.

This clonotype was detected a few times. The chain is built from TRBV3-2 and TRBJ2-7; the table calls TRBD2, which could not be checked here. TRBV3-2 constitutes a pseudogene. CDR3 size: 17 residues. This CDR3 is CASSQVSLGPNSYEQYF. CDR3 DNA sequence: TGTGCCAGCAGCCAAGTGAGTCTGGGCCCCAACTCCTACGAGCAGTACTTC.

The V and J genes are TRBV5-5 and TRBJ2-7, with 8 nucleotides matching TRBD1. Germline trimming cut 6 bases from V and 4 bases from J; bases unmatched to any gene: 9. Per germline, CDR1 SGHKS and CDR2 YYEKEE (reference sequence). The CDR3 runs 14 residues. Here the CDR3 DNA reads TGTGCCAGCAACGGACAGGGTCCCATTTACGAGCAGTACTTC. Its translation: CASNGQGPIYEQYF.

This clonotype was recorded at least ten times. The rearrangement uses TRBV7-3 and TRBJ2-5; D is unclear. The CDR3 consists of 15 residues. The V gene's germline CDR1 is SGHTA and CDR2 FQGTGA. V lost 1 base and J 4 bases, leaving 13 bases between the germline ends. CDR3: CASSLIGSEAETQYF. In DNA, the CDR3 is TGTGCCAGCAGCTTAATAGGCAGTGAAGCAGAGACCCAGTACTTC. Based on the CDR3 plus reference TRBV7-3 and TRBJ2-5, the full variable domain is GAGVSQTPSNKVTEKGKYVELRCDPISGHTALYWYRQSLGQGPEFLIYFQGTGAADDSGLPNDRFFAVRPEGSVSTLKIQRTERGDSAVYLCASSLIGSEAETQYFGPGTRLLVL.

The CDR3 bases are TGTGCCAGCAGCCCAGGGACTAGCGGGGTTTCGGACGAGCAGTACTTC. Amino acids: CASSPGTSGVSDEQYF. The chain joins TRBV11-2 to TRBJ2-7, with 13 nucleotides matching TRBD2. CDR1 and CDR2 (germline): SGHAT, FQNNGV. The junction had 9 bases not matched to a gene; V was cut back by 5 bases and J by 5 bases. CDR3 size: 16 residues. The full variable domain, completed using reference TRBV11-2 and TRBJ2-7, is EAGVAQSPRYKIIEKRQSVAFWCNPISGHATLYWYQQILGQGPKLLIQFQNNGVVDDSQLPKDRFSAERLKGVDSTLKIQPAKLEDSAVYLCASSPGTSGVSDEQYFGPGTRLTVT.

This clonotype was recorded many times. The rearrangement uses TRBV4-1 and TRBJ2-5, with D hard to call. Germline values: CDR1 MGHRA, CDR2 YSYEKL. With 0 bases removed from V and 6 bases from J, the gap between germline ends came to 5 bases. CDR3 size: 12 residues. The CDR3 bases are TGCGCCAGCAGCCAAGATAGTCAGACCCAGTACTTC. Protein: CASSQDSQTQYF.